This is a list of T cell receptor beta chains from one sample in a study of human T cells and chemical hapten exposure. Via MiXCR, TCRdb re-called the RACE reads, giving one row per CDR3 protein. The sample includes tens of thousands of distinct CDR3 sequences, 6.5% to 8.5% seen only once; the top ten take approximately 1.6%. The material was whole blood, obtained in connection with sensitization to the hapten diphenylcyclopropenone (DPC). These receptors were taken from a woman between 25 and 40 years old with alopecia areata. Some clones in this sample may be carry-over from other donors' samples. Both conserved end residues are part of each CDR3. A D gene is named only where the DNA matches it firmly. The size entry is marked missing in some rows and otherwise reads once, few, many or a size class.

CSAPSPDSRGQFF	TGCAGTGCCCCCTCCCCTGATTCTAGGGGGCAGTTCTTC	TRBV20-1	TRBJ2-1	NA	many
CASSLAQSLDTQYF	TGTGCCAGCAGCTTAGCCCAATCCTTGGATACGCAGTATTTT	TRBV11-2	TRBJ2-3	NA	many
CASSLGPGTDEAFF	TGTGCCAGCAGCTTAGGTCCGGGCACTGACGAAGCTTTCTTT	TRBV11-3	TRBJ1-1	NA	many
CASSRPVGVLGGGEQFF	TGTGCCAGCAGCCGCCCCGTCGGGGTCTTAGGCGGGGGTGAGCAGTTCTTC	TRBV12-3/TRBV12-4	TRBJ2-1	TRBD2	many
CASRAGDYNSPLHF	TGTGCCAGCAGGGCGGGAGACTATAATTCACCCCTCCACTTT	TRBV7-9	TRBJ1-6	NA	many
CASIRSGGGTDTQYF	TGTGCCAGCATCCGGAGCGGAGGTGGCACAGATACGCAGTATTTT	TRBV5-4	TRBJ2-3	NA	NA
CASRNSTGAIPIYGYTF	TGTGCCAGCAGAAACTCGACGGGGGCGATCCCGATCTATGGCTACACCTTC	TRBV2	TRBJ1-2	NA	few
CASSPGTTGKLFF	TGTGCCAGCAGCCCCGGGACTACCGGAAAACTGTTTTTT	TRBV7-6	TRBJ1-4	NA	many
CSVSVFMGTEAFF	TGCAGCGTGTCCGTGTTCATGGGCACTGAAGCTTTCTTT	TRBV29-1	TRBJ1-1	NA	many
CASSQVGQGGFGANVLTF	TGTGCCAGCAGCCAAGTAGGGCAGGGAGGCTTTGGGGCCAACGTCCTGACTTTC	TRBV3-1	TRBJ2-6	NA	many
CAISDGDRGSYNEQFF	TGTGCCATCAGTGATGGCGACAGGGGATCCTACAATGAGCAGTTCTTC	TRBV10-3	TRBJ2-1	TRBD1	NA
CSARRGSLDGELFF	TGCAGTGCTAGGCGGGGGTCCCTAGACGGGGAGCTGTTTTTT	TRBV20-1	TRBJ2-2	TRBD2	many
CASTRNRPTDTQYF	TGCGCCAGCACAAGAAATCGACCGACAGATACGCAGTATTTT	TRBV5-1	TRBJ2-3	NA	many
CASSLAGVGEIGKLFF	TGTGCCAGCAGCTTAGCTGGAGTAGGGGAAATCGGAAAACTGTTTTTT	TRBV7-2	TRBJ1-4	NA	few
CSAGLMGDTQYF	TGCAGTGCCGGACTTATGGGGGATACGCAGTATTTT	TRBV20-1	TRBJ2-3	NA	many
CASSNLEGQPQHF	TGTGCCAGCAGCAACCTGGAAGGTCAGCCCCAGCATTTT	TRBV7-9	TRBJ1-5	NA	NA
CASSPRTNTEAFF	TGTGCCAGCAGCCCAAGGACGAACACTGAAGCTTTCTTT	TRBV12-3/TRBV12-4	TRBJ1-1	NA	many
CSARSGAYPTDTQYF	TGCAGTGCTAGGTCAGGGGCCTACCCCACAGATACGCAGTATTTT	TRBV20-1	TRBJ2-3	NA	many
CASSPDSEAFF	TGTGCCAGCAGCCCGGACAGTGAAGCTTTCTTT	TRBV7-9	TRBJ1-1	NA	many
CARNRGLGGNSPLHF	TGTGCCAGAAACAGGGGCCTGGGCGGTAATTCACCCCTCCACTTT	TRBV2	TRBJ1-6	TRBD1	few
CSASLSTSADTQYF	TGCAGTGCTAGTTTGTCTACTAGCGCGGATACGCAGTATTTT	TRBV20-1	TRBJ2-3	TRBD2	many
CASSQRQRRPTDTQYF	TGTGCCAGCAGTCAAAGACAGAGACGACCCACAGATACGCAGTATTTT	TRBV6-6	TRBJ2-3	NA	many
CSARVLQVNTEAFF	TGCAGTGCTAGAGTATTACAGGTGAACACTGAAGCTTTCTTT	TRBV20-1	TRBJ1-1	NA	NA
CASSPRTGGGETQYF	TGTGCCAGCAGCCCGCGGACAGGGGGCGGTGAGACCCAGTACTTC	TRBV7-9	TRBJ2-5	TRBD1	many
CASSSGLDRQETQYF	TGTGCCAGCAGCAGCGGACTGGATCGACAAGAGACCCAGTACTTC	TRBV5-4	TRBJ2-5	NA	few
CASSELPYTGEVIYEQYF	TGTGCCAGCAGTGAACTACCTTATACAGGAGAGGTTATCTACGAGCAGTACTTC	TRBV6-1	TRBJ2-7	NA	few
CASSEGTGAGGELFF	TGTGCCAGCAGTGAAGGGACAGGGGCGGGCGGGGAGCTGTTTTTT	TRBV6-1	TRBJ2-2	TRBD1	few
CSASARPREKAEQFF	TGCAGTGCTAGCGCACGTCCCAGGGAAAAGGCTGAGCAGTTCTTC	TRBV20-1	TRBJ2-1	NA	many
CASSAGLAVKVSTDTQYF	TGTGCCAGCAGCGCGGGACTAGCGGTGAAGGTTAGCACAGATACGCAGTATTTT	TRBV9	TRBJ2-3	TRBD2	many
CASSRVRQGARDEQFF	TGTGCCAGCAGTCGAGTGCGACAGGGGGCGCGGGATGAGCAGTTCTTC	TRBV6-2/TRBV6-3	TRBJ2-1	TRBD1	many
CSVIRGDYGYTF	TGCAGCGTGATTAGGGGGGACTATGGCTACACCTTC	TRBV29-1	TRBJ1-2	NA	many
CASSLASGGAFNNEQFF	TGTGCCAGCAGCTTAGCTAGCGGGGGGGCATTCAACAATGAGCAGTTCTTC	TRBV7-8	TRBJ2-1	TRBD2	many
CASSRIGDGGYTF	TGTGCCAGCAGTCGGATAGGGGACGGGGGCTACACCTTC	TRBV12-3/TRBV12-4	TRBJ1-2	NA	many
CASSLETGKNEAFF	TGTGCCAGCAGCTTAGAGACAGGGAAAAATGAAGCTTTCTTT	TRBV7-9	TRBJ1-1	TRBD1	many